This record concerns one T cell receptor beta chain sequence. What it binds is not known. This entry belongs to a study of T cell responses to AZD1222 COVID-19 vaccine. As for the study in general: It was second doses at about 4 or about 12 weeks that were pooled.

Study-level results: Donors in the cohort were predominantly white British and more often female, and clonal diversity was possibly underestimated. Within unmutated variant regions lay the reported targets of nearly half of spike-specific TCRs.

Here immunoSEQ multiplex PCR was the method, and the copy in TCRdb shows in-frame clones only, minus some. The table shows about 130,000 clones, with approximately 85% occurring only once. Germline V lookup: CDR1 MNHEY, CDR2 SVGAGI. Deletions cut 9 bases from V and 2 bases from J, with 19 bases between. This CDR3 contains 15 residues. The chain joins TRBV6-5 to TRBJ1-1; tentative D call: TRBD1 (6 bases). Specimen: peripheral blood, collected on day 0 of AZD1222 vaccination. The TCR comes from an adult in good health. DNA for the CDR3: TGTGCCAGTGGGACAAGACCTGGGGTAAACACTGAAGCTTTCTTT. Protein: CASGTRPGVNTEAFF.